The following is a T cell receptor beta chain sequence with its context. V was clipped by 1 base and J by 5 bases; unmatched bases: 9. The CDR3 runs 17 residues. CDR1 is LGHNA and CDR2 is YNFKEQ in the germline V gene. This specimen belongs to a study of blood T cell repertoires in COVID-19. Per the authors' pipeline: Estimated nucleated cell counts came from reference gene primer amplification. TCRdb's table, derived via immunoSEQ multiplex PCR, lists solely in-frame clones and lacks some. For V, J and clone size, that table is used; D and trimming come from the DNA. The sample records 150,000 to 200,000 clones, more than 75% being singletons.

Specimen: peripheral blood. This sequence was found in a woman in her seventies with COVID-19, enrolled during active disease. The V and J genes are TRBV4-2 and TRBJ2-3; 10 bases map to TRBD2. CDR3 bases: TGTGCCAGCAGCCAAGGTGAACTAGCGGGGATCCAAGATACGCAGTATTTT. Residues: CASSQGELAGIQDTQYF.